One and the same sample provided the 17 T cell receptor beta chains below, sequenced in a study of blood T cell repertoires in COVID-19. TCRdb's table, derived via immunoSEQ multiplex PCR, lists solely in-frame clones and lacks some. The sample comprises about 75,000 clones, 80% to 90% of which are singletons, and almost 6.5% rests with the top ten. Material: peripheral blood. These receptors all stem from a woman in her fifties or sixties with acute or convalescent COVID-19.

The chain joins TRBV27 to TRBJ1-5, with 7 bases aligning to TRBD1. This CDR3 spans 15 amino acids. Trimming cost V 6 bases and J 0 bases; bases outside gene matches: 5. Germline CDR1 and CDR2: MNHEY and SMNVEV (reference sequence). CDR3: CASRGGQYSNQPQHF. In DNA, the CDR3 is TGTGCCAGCAGGGGGGGACAGTATAGCAATCAGCCCCAGCATTTT.

The gene calls are TRBV2 and TRBJ2-3, with D maybe TRBD2 (5 bases). V lost 8 bases to trimming and J lost 1 base, with 16 bases between them. The V gene's germline CDR1 is SNHLY and CDR2 FYNNEI. The CDR3 extends over 15 amino acids. The CDR3 loop is CASEKGPRGTDTQYF. DNA for the CDR3: TGTGCCAGCGAGAAGGGTCCGAGGGGCACAGATACGCAGTATTTT.

The chain employs TRBV7-8 and TRBJ1-2, with D hard to call. V lost 3 bases and J lost 0, with 14 bases in between. CDR1 and CDR2 from the germline V gene are SGHVS and FQNEAQ. The CDR3 consists of 16 residues. CDR3 in amino acids: CASSFLQTTANYGYTF. Written as DNA, the CDR3 is TGTGCCAGCAGCTTCCTTCAGACAACAGCTAACTATGGCTACACCTTC.

The V and J genes are TRBV9 and TRBJ1-6, with 7 bases identical to TRBD1. V shed 7 bases and J 4 bases; nucleotides not matched to a gene: 5. Germline lookup yields CDR1 SGDLS and CDR2 YYNGEE. CDR3 size: 14 residues. CDR3: CASGDSDYNSPLHF. The CDR3, as DNA: TGTGCCAGCGGGGACAGCGATTATAATTCACCCCTCCACTTT.

The rearrangement joins TRBV28 to TRBJ2-7; D is unresolved. V lost 3 bases, J lost 4 bases, and 16 bases lay in between. In germline, CDR1 is MDHEN, CDR2 SYDVKM. The CDR3 has 15 amino acids. The CDR3 nucleotides read TGTGCCAGCAGTTTTTTTGGTACAGAGAATTACGAGCAGTACTTC. Its protein product is CASSFFGTENYEQYF.

CDR3 residues: CASSPPVPALDEQFF. The CDR3, as DNA: TGTGCCAGCAGTCCACCCGTGCCCGCTTTAGATGAGCAGTTCTTC. The genes are TRBV28 and TRBJ2-1, with D uncertain. This CDR3 has 15 amino acids. Germline V gene data show CDR1 as MDHEN and CDR2 as SYDVKM. V was pared by 5 bases and J by 8 bases, with 19 bases between.

CDR3 DNA sequence: TGTGCCACCAAGGGTAAAGGGGGCGCCGATACCGGGGAGCTGTTTTTT. Amino acid sequence: CATKGKGGADTGELFF. The rearrangement joins TRBV24-1 to TRBJ2-2; 7 bases are a match to TRBD1. The CDR3 is made up of 16 amino acids. Germline CDR1 KGHDR, CDR2 SFDVKD. The V segment lost 8 bases and the J segment 5 bases; nucleotides outside the gene matches: 13.

The V and J genes are TRBV24-1 and TRBJ1-2; D gene uncertain. Trimming removed 9 bases from V and 2 bases from J, with 9 bases in between. The CDR3 contains 12 residues. Per the germline V gene, CDR1 is KGHDR and CDR2 is SFDVKD. DNA of the CDR3: TGTGCCACCTCTAGCCACAACTATGGCTACACCTTC. Its protein product is CATSSHNYGYTF.

The chain has TRBV28 and TRBJ2-7; tentatively, D is TRBD2 (5 bases). The CDR3 length is 17 residues. V lost 4 bases and J 1 base, leaving 20 bases between the germline ends. In germline, CDR1 is MDHEN, CDR2 SYDVKM. CDR3 protein: CASSSPSAANSSYEQYF. The CDR3 nucleotides read TGTGCCAGCAGTTCCCCCTCAGCGGCAAATAGTTCCTACGAGCAGTACTTC.

The CDR3 reads CSASYGGPATEAFF. The CDR3 DNA is TGCAGTGCTAGTTACGGGGGGCCCGCCACTGAAGCTTTCTTT. This chain links TRBV20-1 with TRBJ1-1, with D possibly TRBD1 on 6 matching bases. Trimming took 3 bases from V and 4 from J, leaving 15 bases between them. Germline-derived CDR1 and CDR2 are DFQATT and SNEGSKA (reference sequence). The CDR3 is 14 amino acids.

The chain is built from TRBV28 and TRBJ1-1; 7 bases are a match to TRBD1. Germline CDR1 reads MDHEN; CDR2 reads SYDVKM. The CDR3 runs 16 residues. V lost 6 bases, J lost 0 bases, and 10 bases stayed unmatched. DNA for the CDR3: TGTGCCAGCAGCTTTACAACCGGGACAGTGAACACTGAAGCTTTCTTT. It yields the protein CASSFTTGTVNTEAFF.

The gene calls are TRBV7-3 and TRBJ2-1; 12 bases are shared with TRBD2. From germline, CDR1 is SGHTA and CDR2 FQGTGA. The junction had 6 bases not matched to a gene; V was cut back by 0 bases and J by 9 bases. The CDR3 sequence is 16 residues long. CDR3 nucleotide sequence: TGTGCCAGCAGCTTAACGTCTAGCGGGGGGGTTACTGAGCAGTTCTTC. This codes for CASSLTSSGGVTEQFF.

The chain combines TRBV2 with TRBJ1-4; D possibly corresponds to TRBD1 (5 bases). CDR1 and CDR2 from the germline V gene are SNHLY and FYNNEI. The CDR3 runs to 18 residues. V lost 2 bases to trimming and J lost 0 bases, with 16 bases between them. The CDR3 DNA sequence: TGTGCCAGCAGTGAACTACGGTGGACATCTCCAACTAATGAAAAACTGTTTTTT. This sequence encodes CASSELRWTSPTNEKLFF.

The V gene is TRBV24-1, the J gene TRBJ2-2; TRBD2 matches at 12 bases. After removal of 3 bases from V and 3 bases from J, the junction contained 1 base not matched to a gene. The CDR3 sequence is 16 residues long. Germline CDR1 and CDR2: KGHDR and SFDVKD. As DNA, the CDR3 is TGTGCCACCAGTGATGGGACTAGCGGGCACACCGGGGAGCTGTTTTTT. This encodes CATSDGTSGHTGELFF.

V gene TRBV30 combines with J gene TRBJ1-4; 9 bases are shared with TRBD1. Unmatched junction bases numbered 4, after V lost 4 bases and J lost 7 bases. Germline loops: CDR1 GTSNPN, CDR2 SVGIG (reference sequence). The CDR3 loop spans 13 amino acids. The CDR3, as DNA: TGTGCCTGGATACAGGGGGCGGGTGAAAAACTGTTTTTT. Its translation is CAWIQGAGEKLFF.

This clone occurred a few times. The V and J genes are TRBV7-9 and TRBJ1-1; 10 nucleotides agree with TRBD1. Germline V gene lookup returns CDR1 SEHNR and CDR2 FQNEAQ (reference sequence). This CDR3 region has 15 residues. Trimming at V came to 4 bases and at J to 0 bases, leaving 2 bases not matched to a gene. The CDR3: CASSSGTGVNTEAFF. The DNA for the CDR3 is TGTGCCAGCAGCTCTGGGACAGGGGTGAACACTGAAGCTTTCTTT. Using reference TRBV7-9 and TRBJ1-1 for the parts outside the CDR3, the full variable domain is DTGVSQNPRHKITKRGQNVTFRCDPISEHNRLYWYRQTLGQGPEFLTYFQNEAQLEKSRLLSDRFSAERPKGSFSTLEIQRTEQGDSAMYLCASSSGTGVNTEAFFGQGTRLTVV.

This clone turned up a few times. The chain combines TRBV4-3 with TRBJ2-1; the D gene is possibly TRBD2 (6 bases). Germline CDR1 reads LGHNA; CDR2 reads YSLEER. V was trimmed by 0 bases and J by 9 bases, leaving 12 bases between them. This CDR3 has 14 amino acids. The CDR3 coding sequence is TGCGCCAGCAGCCAAGACAGGGAGGCGATTGAGCAGTTCTTC. It translates to CASSQDREAIEQFF.